Each of the 6 T cell receptor beta chains below was sequenced from the same sample in a study of blood T cell repertoires in COVID-19. The assay was immunoSEQ multiplex PCR, and TCRdb's table has in-frame clones only and misses some. The sample lists a few hundred thousand clones, 80% to 90% occurring once. Input material: peripheral blood. Receptors originate from a woman older than 75 with acute or convalescent COVID-19.

This sequence joins TRBV6-1 and TRBJ2-5, with D perhaps TRBD2 (5 bases). Germline values: CDR1 MNHNS, CDR2 SASEGT. CDR3 size: 15 residues. V shed 2 bases and J shed 9 bases, with 19 bases lying between them. In DNA form, the CDR3 reads TGTGCCAGCAGTGAATATGCGGGCGAGCTAATTTCCCAGTACTTC. It encodes CASSEYAGELISQYF.

The chain recombines TRBV7-2 with TRBJ2-1; weak D call: TRBD1 (6 bases). Germline V CDR1 and CDR2: SGHTA, FQGNSA. V was cut by 4 bases and J by 4 bases, with 11 bases left in between. The CDR3 is 14 residues long. The CDR3 DNA reads as TGTGCCAGCAGCTCTACAGGGAGTTACAATGAGCAGTTCTTC. Residues: CASSSTGSYNEQFF.

In DNA, the CDR3 is TGTGCCAGCAGCCAAGACGCAGGGAGGTACGAGCAGTACTTC. Its protein is CASSQDAGRYEQYF. The chain carries TRBV3-1 (or the pseudogene TRBV3-2) and TRBJ2-7; D is perhaps TRBD2 (6 bases). V was cut by 0 bases and J by 4 bases, with 10 bases left in between. CDR1 and CDR2 (germline): LGHDT, YNNKEL (reference sequence). The CDR3 has 14 amino acids.

This rearrangement joins TRBV2 to TRBJ2-5; no firm D call. CDR1 is SNHLY, CDR2 FYNNEI, per germline. V shed 4 bases and J shed 5 bases, with 5 bases lying between them. The CDR3 is 11 residues long. CDR3: CASSVLETQYF. The CDR3 DNA sequence: TGTGCCAGCAGTGTCCTGGAGACCCAGTACTTC.

This clone was picked up a small number of times. The V gene is TRBV7-9, the J gene TRBJ2-3; TRBD2 might be the D (6 bases). V was pared by 5 bases and J by 0 bases, with 9 bases between. CDR1 SEHNR and CDR2 FQNEAQ come from the germline V gene (reference sequence). This CDR3 region has 14 residues. This CDR3 is CASSLGTSTDTQYF. In DNA, the CDR3 is TGTGCCAGCAGCCTCGGGACTAGCACAGATACGCAGTATTTT.

This clone was counted once. The chain has TRBV18 and TRBJ2-7; 9 nucleotides line up with TRBD1. In germline, CDR1 is KGHSH, CDR2 LQKENI. Trimming cost V 2 bases and J 6 bases; bases outside gene matches: 8. This CDR3 is 15 amino acids long. The CDR3 nucleotides read TGTGCCAGCTCACCATTAGGACAGGGGTCCGGCGAGCAGTACTTC. As protein: CASSPLGQGSGEQYF. Drawing the rest from reference TRBV18 and TRBJ2-7, the complete variable domain is NAGVMQNPRHLVRRRGQEARLRCSPMKGHSHVYWYRQLPEEGLKFMVYLQKENIIDESGMPKERFSAEFPKEGPSILRIQQVVRGDSAAYFCASSPLGQGSGEQYFGPGTRLTVT.